This T cell receptor beta chain was found in a study of cytomegalovirus exposure and HLA in healthy donors (dated by TCRdb to about 2017). Regarding the research as a whole: In an earlier analysis of about 560 of the donors, about 270 Gb of sequence data and 90 million to 130 million unique TCR beta sequences from about 179 million T cells were reported. HLA typing covered class I and class II loci at four-digit resolution. A later analysis re-analyzed previously published TCR beta repertoires from 600 to 850 donors and added high-resolution HLA genotyping to study TCR occurrence patterns. In addition to the first cohort of 666 subjects, a separate validation cohort of 100 to 150 different subjects was used. Among some 400 genotyped donors of the cohort, an average of around 240,000 unique TCR beta nucleotide sequences were sequenced per donor, about a sixth of them non-productive. The genetic ancestry cluster associated with self-reported Caucasian donors included 65% to 90% of the 398 genotyped donors. The number of typed donors differed by locus: about 620-640 for A, B, C, DRB1 and DQB1; 522 for DQA1; about 600 for DPA1; and around 470 for DPB1. Donor age, sex, ethnicity and CMV serostatus were compiled together with the repertoire data. All discovery cohort repertoires had been generated using a single sequencing platform. In an earlier analysis of roughly 600 of the donors, high-throughput TCR beta sequencing was used to judge whether each TCR beta V gene segment behaved as functional or pseudogenic. The study combined high-throughput TCR immunosequencing, statistical association of individual TCRs with disease status, and machine learning to predict cytomegalovirus infection status. In a later genetic analysis, genome-wide SNP genotypes for about 65% of the 666 donors were used, and that subset was treated as a discovery cohort. A few DR-DQ haplotypes were treated as single units for association and clustering because of strong linkage in the cohort. Rather than using new phenotypic data, the later analysis identified candidate immune exposures from TCR beta sequences and from how often those sequences occurred across donors. The study aimed to test whether cataloging public T cell receptors could reveal signatures of past pathogen exposure. Approximately 310 gigabases of sequencing data and around 80 million unique TCR sequences made up an early release that covered around 640 HLA-typed donors. Using immunosequencing, the study profiled T cell repertoires from roughly 650 subjects and related those repertoires to cytomegalovirus serostatus. Overall study outcomes, separate from this receptor: Correlated functional status among segregating V segments might reflect linkage disequilibrium, but an unknown experimental factor could not be ruled out. In a later genetic analysis, a missense DCLRE1C variant was associated with V-gene and J-gene trimming of TCR beta chains, and the association was replicated in an independent cohort. A cluster of highly shared sequence variants was judged likely to be a technical artifact of the sequencing pipeline. Specific HLA alleles were associated with 15,000 to 20,000 TCR beta sequences at a false discovery rate of 0.05 in a later analysis. HLA typing was unavailable for some donors at each locus, so association tests used only the typed subset. It was suggested by the authors that the approach could potentially be generalized to other disease states and immunological phenotypes. Several of the top co-occurrence clusters appeared to be linked to parvovirus B19, influenza, CMV and Epstein-Barr virus, according to a later analysis. The classifier was reported to diagnose cytomegalovirus status with high specificity and sensitivity in both the original cohort and the validation cohort. Compared with the approximately 720-donor mean, donors in an Asian-associated ancestry cluster had fewer N-insertions in productive TCRs, according to a later genetic analysis. The study gave a list of roughly 150 TCR beta chains associated with cytomegalovirus. In an earlier analysis of 587 of the donors, most TCR beta V segments appeared in productive rearrangements about 87% or about 30% of the time, broadly matching IMGT annotations. Strong co-occurrence of HLA alleles, especially DR and DQ, made assigning TCR associations to individual alleles difficult. Some IMGT-functional V segments, including TRBV6-2 and TRBV6-3, could not be distinguished by the 87-base-pair reads and were therefore excluded. Because counts were too low, seventeen rarely observed V segments, including chromosome 9 orphons, were excluded from the earlier analysis of around 590 of the donors. A later analysis found that TCR association rates varied across HLA loci, with DRB1 alleles showing the most associated TCRs and HLA-C alleles the fewest. Most TCR sequences were observed very rarely across donors, whereas some public TCRs were present in many individuals. Only TCR beta chains were sequenced in this cohort, and the absence of alpha or paired-chain data limited detectable features. Immune exposure information for the cohort was limited to CMV serostatus. Presence/absence analyses assumed roughly uniform sequencing depth across donors, an assumption that may not hold. Most CMV-associated TCR beta chains appeared to be HLA-restricted in a later analysis, and the HLA associations seemed to be driven largely by CMV exposure. A further reported finding was that TCR beta sequences accurately predicted the HLA-A and HLA-B alleles for most subjects in the first cohort. In vitro tests confirmed that a few of the cytomegalovirus-associated TCR beta chains recognize cytomegalovirus antigens. A later analysis found that HLA-associated TCR beta chains were more clonally expanded and had lower generation probabilities than equally common non-associated chains.

Library creation used the immunoSEQ multiplex PCR assay. A mixture of 60 forward primers for TCR Vbeta segments and 13 reverse primers for TCR Jbeta segments was used in the multiplex PCR. Amplification of the CDR3 region of rearranged TCR beta genes was performed with a multiplex PCR assay on genomic DNA. The Illumina HiSeq System was used to sequence the amplified TCR beta libraries as 87-base-pair reads. The original methods were these. In a later analysis, tens of millions of unique TCR beta chains were counted across the 690 or so repertoires, and approximately 11 million of these chains were shared by at least two donors. To remove PCR and sequencing errors, raw reads were error-corrected and collapsed into unique sequences using a nearest-neighbor algorithm that merged closely related sequences. To assign V, D and J gene segments, CDR3 sequences were aligned to IMGT reference sequences. For a sequence to be retained, a match of at least six nucleotides was required to both a V gene segment and a J gene segment. A rearrangement counted as productive if the CDR3 had no stop codons and remained in frame with V and J, and every other rearrangement counted as non-productive. Following IMGT convention, CDR3 was defined as the stretch from the second conserved V-encoded cysteine to the conserved J-encoded phenylalanine. The earlier analysis of roughly 590 of the donors excluded sequences that lacked an unambiguous match to a single V gene segment. An earlier analysis of approximately 590 of the donors classified V segments as functional when productive rearrangements were above 56.7% and as segregating when the standard deviation between donors was above 5%. A statistical classification framework was built to diagnose cytomegalovirus status from the catalog of TCR beta chain sequences. A later analysis assigned V and J genes by comparing TCR nucleotide sequences with IMGT/GENE-DB human TR gene sequences. Using the TCRdist pipeline, a later analysis assigned CDR3 sequences along with most-parsimonious VDJ recombination scenarios. In a later analysis, each TCR beta chain was defined by its CDR3 amino acid sequence together with its V-gene family, and reads without a unique V-gene family were excluded. To address suspected cross-contamination and a sequencing artifact, a later analysis removed 550 to 750 highly shared, low-generation-probability nucleotide sequences. A later analysis calculated a clonal expansion index for each public chain from normalized within-repertoire ranks of inferred template counts. In a later analysis, generation probabilities were computed using a VDJ recombination model fitted to out-of-frame rearrangements, and the results were checked against IGoR. Hypergeometric tests were used in a later analysis to score TCR-TCR, TCR-HLA and TCR-CMV co-occurrence, with a repertoire-size bias correction applied to the TCR pairs. To estimate false discovery rates, a later analysis permuted the HLA or CMV assignments 20 times. A later analysis grouped co-occurring TCRs with DBSCAN, adding TCRdist sequence similarity when clustering within HLA-allele-positive subsets. Repertoires with fewer than 30,000 or more than 120,000 public chains, plus five repertoires with anomalous nucleotide sharing, were excluded from co-occurrence clustering. In its TCRdb copy, this immuneACCESS table keeps in-frame sequences only and misses some clones. Where compared with another copy, unresolved V genes explain less than half of these, and the others have no known cause. V and J calls and clone size are as listed in that table; D and trimming were resolved from the DNA. The sample data list around 170,000 clones, and about 80% of these were observed just once. Of the sample, around 2.2% falls within the top ten clones.

Remarks on this clone: Its antigen is still unknown. No much larger clone is present one base from it, and per-base qualities are unavailable.

Cut back by 4 bases and 1 base, the V and J ends lie 12 bases apart. Measured from the cysteine to the phenylalanine, the CDR3 is 14 residues long. Only the CDR3 DNA is retained, 42 bases long and in frame from the first base. Sequences SGHRS (CDR1) and YFSETQ (CDR2) are obtained from the germline V gene. In total, approximately 690 healthy bone marrow donors made up the cohort. All cohort members were sampled while nominally healthy, although unrecorded immune exposures were likely present. The donor was CMV seronegative and belonged to the group of 320 or so seronegative cohort members. Each donor provided a peripheral blood sample, and peripheral blood mononuclear cells were used for TCR beta sequencing. The Qiagen DNeasy Blood Extraction Kit was used to extract genomic DNA from the blood cell samples.

The source of this sequence is a man between 60 and 75 years old in good health and CMV-seronegative. The sequenced sample consisted of PBMCs. In this chain, TRBV5-1 is recombined with TRBJ2-7; the D gene is unclear. The nucleotides read TGCGCCAGCAGCGTAGTAAGTAGATCCTACGAGCAGTACTTC. This yields the protein CASSVVSRSYEQYF.